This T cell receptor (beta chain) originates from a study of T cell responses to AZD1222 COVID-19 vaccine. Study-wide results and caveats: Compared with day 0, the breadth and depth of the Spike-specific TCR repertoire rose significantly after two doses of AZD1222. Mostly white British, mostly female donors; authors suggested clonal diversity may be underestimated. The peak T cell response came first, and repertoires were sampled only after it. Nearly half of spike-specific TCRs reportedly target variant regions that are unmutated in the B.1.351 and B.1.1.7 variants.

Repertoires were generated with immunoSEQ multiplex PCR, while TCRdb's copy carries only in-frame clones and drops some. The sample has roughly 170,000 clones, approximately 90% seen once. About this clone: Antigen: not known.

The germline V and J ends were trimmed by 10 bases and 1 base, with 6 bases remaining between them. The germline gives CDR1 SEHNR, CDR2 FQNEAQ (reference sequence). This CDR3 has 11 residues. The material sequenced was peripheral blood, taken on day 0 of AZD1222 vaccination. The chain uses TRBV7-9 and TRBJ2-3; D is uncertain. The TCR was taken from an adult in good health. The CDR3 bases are TGTGCCATAACAGGCACAGATACGCAGTATTTT. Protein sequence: CAITGTDTQYF.